This TCR beta chain was profiled in a study of cytomegalovirus exposure and HLA in healthy donors. Study as a whole: In a later analysis, it was reported that the approximately 110 validation repertoires had been produced on the same platform as the 500 to 850 repertoires belonging to the first cohort.

Notes on the study in general: Cytomegalovirus-associated TCR beta chains were listed, numbering under 200. Most TCRs appeared rarely, but some public TCRs recurred in many donors.

Profiling relied on immunoSEQ multiplex PCR, and the TCRdb table lists in-frame clones only, not all of them. The table lists about 220,000 clones, around nine tenths of them singletons. The study drew the donors from its approximately 110-subject validation cohort, separate from the approximately 690-subject first cohort. V lost 6 bases to trimming and J lost 4 bases; unmatched junction nucleotides: 14. This CDR3 has 16 residues. Per the germline V gene, CDR1 is KGHSH and CDR2 is LQKENI. This clone appeared a few times. The antigen is not known. The clonotype was recovered from a man between 18 and 29 years old in good health and CMV-seronegative. Material: PBMCs. The chain carries TRBV18 and TRBJ1-2; 7 nucleotides align to TRBD1. The CDR3 nucleotides read TGTGCCAGCTCGCCCCCGTCCCGGGACAGCACCTATGGCTACACCTTC. Residues: CASSPPSRDSTYGYTF.